The source of this T cell receptor (beta chain) is a study of shared clonotypes between healthy human individuals. Study-wide results and limits: The sole specimen, blood, was sampled, and tissue repertoires likely differ.

Details on this clone: Its target is unknown.

The protocol was immunoSEQ multiplex PCR, while the TCRdb copy is restricted to in-frame clones and leaves out a portion. The table lists fewer than 650,000 clones, over 60% of them singletons. The receptor was isolated from a woman in her thirties or forties in good health. Some clones in this sample may be carry-over from other donors' samples. Specimen: PBMCs.

CDR3 in DNA: TGCGCCAGCAGTTGGACTAGCGGGAGGGGTGAGCAGTTCTTC. Translating it yields CASSWTSGRGEQFF. The chain links TRBV10-1 to TRBJ2-1; 15 nucleotides line up with TRBD2. V lost 5 bases and J lost 9; bases outside the gene matches: 2. The germline CDR1 and CDR2 sequences are WNHNN and SYGVQD (reference sequence). The CDR3 extends over 14 amino acids.